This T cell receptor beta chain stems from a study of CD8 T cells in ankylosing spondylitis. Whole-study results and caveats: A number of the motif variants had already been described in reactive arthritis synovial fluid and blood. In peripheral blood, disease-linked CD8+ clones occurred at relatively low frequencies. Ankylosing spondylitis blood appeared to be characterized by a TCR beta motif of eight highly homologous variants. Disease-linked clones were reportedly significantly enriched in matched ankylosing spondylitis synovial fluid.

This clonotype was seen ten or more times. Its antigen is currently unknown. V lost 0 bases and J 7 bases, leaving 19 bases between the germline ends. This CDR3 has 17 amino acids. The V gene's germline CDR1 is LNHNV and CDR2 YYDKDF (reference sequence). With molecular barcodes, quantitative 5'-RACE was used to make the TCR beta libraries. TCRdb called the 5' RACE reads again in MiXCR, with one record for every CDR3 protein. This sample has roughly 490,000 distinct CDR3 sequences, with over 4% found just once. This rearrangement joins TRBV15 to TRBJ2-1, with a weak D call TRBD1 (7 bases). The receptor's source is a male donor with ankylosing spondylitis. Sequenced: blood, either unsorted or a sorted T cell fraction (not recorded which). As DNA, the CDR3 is TGTGCCACCAGCAGAGAGGGTTGGGGGGACAGCTTAAATGAGCAGTTCTTC. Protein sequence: CATSREGWGDSLNEQFF.